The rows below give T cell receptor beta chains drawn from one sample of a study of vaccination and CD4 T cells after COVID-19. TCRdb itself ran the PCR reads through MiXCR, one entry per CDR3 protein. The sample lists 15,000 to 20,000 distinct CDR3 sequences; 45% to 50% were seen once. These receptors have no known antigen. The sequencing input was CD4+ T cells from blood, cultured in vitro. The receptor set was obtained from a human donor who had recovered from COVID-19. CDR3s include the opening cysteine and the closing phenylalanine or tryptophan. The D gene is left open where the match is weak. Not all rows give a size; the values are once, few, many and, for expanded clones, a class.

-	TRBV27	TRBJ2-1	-	CASSFQGSSYNEQFF	TGTGCCAGCAGTTTCCAGGGGAGCTCCTACAATGAGCAGTTCTTC
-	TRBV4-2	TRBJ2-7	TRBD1	CASSQDGTESYEQYF	TGTGCCAGCAGCCAAGACGGGACAGAGAGCTACGAGCAGTACTTC
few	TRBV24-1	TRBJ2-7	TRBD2	CATSDTSGRHEQYF	TGTGCCACCAGTGATACTAGCGGGAGACACGAGCAGTACTTC
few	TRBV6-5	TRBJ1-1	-	CASSYRGEGRTEAFF	TGTGCCAGCAGTTACAGGGGGGAGGGGAGGACTGAAGCTTTCTTT
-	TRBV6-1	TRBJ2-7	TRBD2	CASSELLAGVYEQYF	TGTGCCAGCAGTGAACTACTGGCGGGAGTATACGAGCAGTACTTC
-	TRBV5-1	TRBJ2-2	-	CASSDTTGIGELFF	TGCGCCAGCAGCGACACTACAGGGATAGGGGAGCTGTTTTTT
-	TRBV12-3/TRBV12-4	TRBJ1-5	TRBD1	CASSQDRVGSYSNQPQHF	TGTGCCAGCAGTCAGGACAGGGTGGGCTCTTATAGCAATCAGCCCCAGCATTTT
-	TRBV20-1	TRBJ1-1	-	CSATPTGYGYEAFF	TGCAGTGCCACCCCCACAGGGTACGGATATGAAGCTTTCTTT
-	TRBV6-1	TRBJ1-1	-	CASRSGTPNTEAFF	TGTGCCAGCAGGTCCGGGACACCTAACACTGAAGCTTTCTTT
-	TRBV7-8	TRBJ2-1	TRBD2	CASSLVSGGSYNEQFF	TGTGCCAGCAGCTTGGTTAGCGGGGGGTCTTACAATGAGCAGTTCTTC
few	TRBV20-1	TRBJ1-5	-	CSAREGSDSNQPQHF	TGCAGTGCTAGAGAAGGGAGCGATAGCAATCAGCCCCAGCATTTT
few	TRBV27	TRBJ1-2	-	CASSFGGRNYGYTF	TGTGCCAGCAGTTTCGGGGGAAGGAACTATGGCTACACCTTC
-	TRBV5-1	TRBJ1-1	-	CASSRGSGMNTEAFF	TGCGCCAGCAGTCGAGGTTCTGGGATGAACACTGAAGCTTTCTTT
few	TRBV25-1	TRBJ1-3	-	CASSEFGGPNNTIYF	TGTGCCAGCAGTGAATTTGGGGGGCCAAATAACACCATATATTTT